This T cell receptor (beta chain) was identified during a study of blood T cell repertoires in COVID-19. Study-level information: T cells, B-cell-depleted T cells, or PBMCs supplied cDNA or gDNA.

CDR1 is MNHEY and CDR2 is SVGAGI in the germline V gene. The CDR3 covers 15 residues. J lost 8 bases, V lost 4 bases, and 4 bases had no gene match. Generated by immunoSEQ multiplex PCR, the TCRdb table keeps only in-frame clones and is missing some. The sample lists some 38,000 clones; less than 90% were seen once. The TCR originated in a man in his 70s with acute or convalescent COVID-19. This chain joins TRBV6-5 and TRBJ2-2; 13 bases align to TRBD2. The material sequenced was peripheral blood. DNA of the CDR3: TGTGCCAGCAGTTTTTGGACTAGCGGGAGTGGGGAGCTGTTTTTT. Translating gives CASSFWTSGSGELFF.